Presented here are 19 T cell receptor beta chains from one specimen sequenced in a study of response to subunit inactivated influenza vaccine. Each CDR3 protein gets one entry after TCRdb re-called the RT-PCR reads with MiXCR. The table shows hundreds of thousands of distinct CDR3 sequences, with around 13% occurring only once. Sequenced here: PBMCs from blood, sampled 40 to 50 days after vaccination. The source is a man aged 50-60 years who received an inactivated influenza vaccine.

A remark on this clonotype: This clone may be a read error of a much larger clone one base away. The genes are TRBV20-1 and TRBJ2-7, with D possibly being TRBD1 (5 bases). The CDR3 length is 12 residues. Trimming stripped 3 bases from V and 5 bases from J, with 11 bases between. Germline lookup yields CDR1 DFQATT and CDR2 SNEGSKA (reference sequence). The CDR3 region is CSASQGWDEQYF. CDR3 DNA: TGCAGTGCTAGTCAGGGTTGGGACGAGCAGTACTTC.

This clonotype occurred many times. V gene TRBV6-1 combines with J gene TRBJ1-5, with a possible D match to TRBD1 (6 bases). There are 13 residues in the CDR3. Germline V lookup: CDR1 MNHNS, CDR2 SASEGT. The germline V and J ends were trimmed by 6 bases and 1 base, with 7 bases remaining between them. CDR3 nucleotides: TGTGCCAGCAGCAGGGGAAGCAATCAGCCCCAGCATTTT. Translation gives CASSRGSNQPQHF.

This clonotype was detected only a few times. The V and J genes are TRBV20-1 and TRBJ1-5; TRBD1 aligns across 7 bases. V lost 6 bases to trimming and J lost 6 bases; unmatched junction nucleotides: 11. The CDR3 loop spans 14 amino acids. In germline, CDR1 is DFQATT, CDR2 SNEGSKA (reference sequence). CDR3 coding DNA: TGCAGTGCACACCCTGGGACAGTAGCTCAGCCCCAGCATTTT. Amino acid sequence: CSAHPGTVAQPQHF.

This clonotype was seen ten or more times. This chain links TRBV27 with TRBJ2-1; TRBD2 matches 7 bases. V was clipped by 6 bases and J by 3 bases; unmatched bases: 11. CDR3 length: 16 amino acids. The germline V gene has CDR1 MNHEY and CDR2 SMNVEV (reference sequence). Here the CDR3 DNA reads TGTGCCAGCAGCCTAACGGCGGGAGTTTTCTACAATGAGCAGTTCTTC. It yields the protein CASSLTAGVFYNEQFF.

The chain is built from TRBV5-1 and TRBJ2-3; D might be TRBD2 (6 bases). There are 15 residues in the CDR3. V was cut by 0 bases and J by 3 bases, with 11 bases left in between. The V gene's germline CDR1 is SGHRS and CDR2 YFSETQ. The CDR3 region is CASSLVSGETDTQYF. The CDR3 DNA sequence: TGCGCCAGCAGCTTGGTTTCGGGGGAGACAGATACGCAGTATTTT.

The chain employs TRBV3-1 and TRBJ2-5; 12 nucleotides align to TRBD1. The CDR3 length is 16 residues. Trimming at V came to 2 bases and at J to 5 bases, leaving 6 bases not matched to a gene. Germline V CDR1 and CDR2: LGHDT, YNNKEL (reference sequence). This CDR3 is CASSQLGTGGAETQYF. In DNA, the CDR3 is TGTGCCAGCAGCCAACTCGGGACAGGGGGCGCGGAGACCCAGTACTTC.

The rearrangement joins TRBV29-1 to TRBJ2-2, with TRBD2 identical over 7 bases. This CDR3 is 12 amino acids long. V shed 5 bases and J 7 bases; nucleotides not matched to a gene: 4. Per germline, CDR1 SQVTM and CDR2 ANQGSEA. CDR3 nucleotides: TGCAGCGTTCGGGGGGTCGACGGGGAGCTGTTTTTT. It is translated as CSVRGVDGELFF.

This clonotype has just a few counts. The rearrangement joins TRBV20-1 to TRBJ2-5; D gene ambiguous. The CDR3 is made up of 13 amino acids. V was trimmed by 6 bases and J by 4 bases, leaving 15 bases between them. From germline, CDR1 is DFQATT and CDR2 SNEGSKA (reference sequence). CDR3 in DNA: TGCAGTGCACACCGGACGGCAAGAGAGACCCAGTACTTC. Amino acid sequence: CSAHRTARETQYF.

In this sample, this clonotype turned up a few times. The chain recombines TRBV20-1 with TRBJ1-5, with D possibly TRBD1 on 6 matching bases. The CDR3 is 14 amino acids. V lost 1 base, J lost 3 bases, and 10 bases lay in between. The germline CDR1 and CDR2 sequences are DFQATT and SNEGSKA (reference sequence). In nucleotides, the CDR3 is TGCAGTGCTAGAGGACAGGAGGTCAATCAGCCCCAGCATTTT. Translating it yields CSARGQEVNQPQHF.

This clonotype was counted between two and nine times. The V and J genes are TRBV5-1 and TRBJ2-7, with a weak D call TRBD2 (5 bases). Trimming removed 1 base at V and 3 bases at J, with 14 bases between. Per germline, CDR1 SGHRS and CDR2 YFSETQ. This CDR3 contains 15 residues. The CDR3: CASSLSFHGNYEQYF. The CDR3 DNA reads as TGCGCCAGCAGCTTGTCATTCCACGGGAACTACGAGCAGTACTTC.

In this sample, this clonotype turned up a few times. The rearrangement joins TRBV5-1 to TRBJ2-1; TRBD2 aligns across 8 bases. Looked up from germline, CDR1 is SGHRS and CDR2 is YFSETQ. V shed 4 bases and J 5 bases; nucleotides not matched to a gene: 2. The CDR3 has 13 amino acids. The CDR3, as DNA: TGCGCCAGCAGCCGGGGGGGAGACAATGAGCAGTTCTTC. Translation gives CASSRGGDNEQFF.

This clonotype was seen more than once but under ten times. CDR3 in amino acids: CASSRAGQGEKLFF. The CDR3 nucleotides are TGTGCCAGCAGCCGAGCAGGACAGGGAGAAAAACTGTTTTTT. The chain links TRBV5-5 to TRBJ1-4, with 8 nucleotides matching TRBD1. Trimming cost V 4 bases and J 8 bases; bases outside gene matches: 7. Germline V gene lookup returns CDR1 SGHKS and CDR2 YYEKEE (reference sequence). The CDR3 is 14 residues long.

The sample holds a few counts of this clonotype. The chain links TRBV6-2 or TRBV6-3 to TRBJ1-5; tentatively, D is TRBD1 (6 bases). Per germline, CDR1 MNHEY and CDR2 SVGEGT. The CDR3 has 14 residues. Between the trimmed V and J ends, which lost 0 bases and 6 bases, there was a span of 9 bases. The CDR3 DNA follows: TGTGCCAGCAGTTACTCGATGGGGGCTCAGCCCCAGCATTTT. Encoded protein: CASSYSMGAQPQHF.

The V gene is TRBV11-2, the J gene TRBJ2-1; 11 bases fit TRBD2. V was pared by 4 bases and J by 6 bases, with 5 bases of the junction left unmatched. The CDR3 runs 15 residues. Germline CDR1 and CDR2: SGHAT and FQNNGV. CDR3 residues: CASSYSGGAGNEQFF. DNA of the CDR3: TGTGCCAGCAGCTATAGCGGGGGGGCTGGCAATGAGCAGTTCTTC.

This clonotype was picked up many times. The chain couples TRBV4-3 to TRBJ2-3, with 9 positions matching TRBD2. V lost 0 bases to trimming and J lost 3 bases; unmatched junction nucleotides: 4. The CDR3 extends over 16 amino acids. Germline lookup yields CDR1 LGHNA and CDR2 YSLEER. CDR3 protein: CASSQEVLAGTDTQYF. Here the CDR3 DNA reads TGCGCCAGCAGCCAAGAAGTGCTAGCGGGAACAGATACGCAGTATTTT.

The table lists this clonotype with a few counts. V gene TRBV24-1 combines with J gene TRBJ2-5; TRBD1 matches at 8 bases. The CDR3 totals 15 residues. J was trimmed by 4 bases and V by 1 base; bases with no gene match: 4. Looked up from germline, CDR1 is KGHDR and CDR2 is SFDVKD. The CDR3: CATSDFRTGLETQYF. The CDR3 nucleotides read TGTGCCACCAGTGATTTTAGGACAGGGCTAGAGACCCAGTACTTC.

This clonotype was seen repeatedly, ten times or more. This chain uses TRBV5-5 with TRBJ1-5; the D gene is possibly TRBD1 (6 bases). CDR3 length equals 14 residues. CDR1 is SGHKS, CDR2 YYEKEE, per germline (reference sequence). V was clipped by 6 bases and J by 6 bases, with 16 bases between them. The CDR3 sequence is CASTPNGGVQPQHF. The CDR3 nucleotides are TGTGCCAGCACCCCGAATGGGGGCGTTCAGCCCCAGCATTTT.

The rearrangement uses TRBV29-1 and TRBJ1-4; TRBD1 matches at 10 bases. Germline V CDR1 and CDR2: SQVTM, ANQGSEA. The CDR3 runs to 16 residues. V dropped 6 bases and J dropped 6; count of bases not matched to a gene: 13. DNA for the CDR3: TGCAGCGTGACGACAGGGGGCGCGAACATGGATGAAAAACTGTTTTTT. Amino acids: CSVTTGGANMDEKLFF.

The chain joins TRBV12-3 or TRBV12-4 to TRBJ1-1; TRBD1 might be the D (5 bases). The ends were cut back, 2 bases at V and 4 bases at J, with 14 bases in the middle. This CDR3 is built from 15 residues. The CDR3 here is CASSLRAGSPTEAFF. For the CDR3, the DNA is TGTGCCAGCAGTTTAAGGGCAGGGAGTCCCACTGAAGCTTTCTTT.